This TCR beta chain was documented in a study of T cell repertoires in cytomegalovirus infection. Overall study context: The public TCR beta signatures pointed to both CMV infection and matching HLA type.

In its sample, this clonotype was seen many times. Its antigen is unidentified. This CDR3 is built from 18 residues. Trimming took 1 base from V and 5 from J, leaving 22 bases between them. CDR1 is SGHVS and CDR2 is FQNEAQ in the germline V gene. Study outcomes and limitations: It was HLA-C-restricted CMV-specific TCR beta clonotypes that dominated the response ex vivo.

TCRdb re-called the reads with MiXCR, one entry per CDR3 protein. The table records more than 150,000 distinct CDR3 sequences, 20% to 25% of them present only once. This TCR was sampled from a human donor in good health (CMV status not recorded). Some clones in this sample may be carry-over from other donors' samples. The chain carries TRBV7-8 and TRBJ2-3; the D gene could be TRBD1 or TRBD2 (5 bases each). Sequencing used PBMCs. The CDR3: CASSLGGGPAVGEDTQYF. CDR3 nucleotides: TGTGCCAGCAGCTTAGGCGGCGGACCCGCGGTGGGGGAAGATACGCAGTATTTT.